This T cell receptor beta chain derives from a study of T cell repertoires in cytomegalovirus infection. For the study at large: In the study, CMV epitopes included recently identified HLA-C-restricted and well-studied HLA-B-restricted ones. In public TCR beta signatures, there were indications of both CMV infection and matching HLA type. The study, taken as a whole, reports: HLA-C-restricted CMV-specific TCR beta clonotypes were dominant in the ex vivo response. Identification of carriers of CMV plus the relevant HLA was performed using cumulative public TCR beta family frequency.

This clonotype was counted between two and nine times. Its antigen is undetermined. Trimming took off 0 bases at V and 7 bases at J, with 12 bases between the two ends. This CDR3 has 14 amino acids. CDR1 is SGHDN, CDR2 FVKESK, per germline. TCRdb reanalysed the reads using MiXCR and keeps one entry per CDR3 protein. The sample holds about 500,000 distinct CDR3 sequences, more than 30% seen once. The sequence derives from a human donor in good health (CMV status not recorded). Some clones in this sample may be carry-over from other donors' samples. The sequencing used cultured PBMCs, collected from culture after CMV antigen stimulation. The chain employs TRBV14 and TRBJ1-2; D is ambiguous. In DNA form, the CDR3 reads TGTGCCAGCAGCCAAGATTACCCTGCGCGTGGCTACACCTTC. Translated, it gives CASSQDYPARGYTF.